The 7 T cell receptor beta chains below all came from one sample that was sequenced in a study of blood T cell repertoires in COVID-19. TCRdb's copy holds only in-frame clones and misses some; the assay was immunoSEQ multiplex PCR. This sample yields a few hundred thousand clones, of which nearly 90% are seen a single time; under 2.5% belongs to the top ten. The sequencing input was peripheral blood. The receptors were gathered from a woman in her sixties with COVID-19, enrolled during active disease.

The CDR3 protein is CASSIGQSYEQYF. In DNA, the CDR3 is TGTGCCAGTAGTATAGGACAGAGTTACGAGCAGTACTTC. The chain employs TRBV19 and TRBJ2-7; TRBD1 is a possible D gene (5 bases). This CDR3 has 13 amino acids. The V gene lost 1 base and the J gene lost 4 bases, with 8 bases spanning the gap. Germline CDR1 LNHDA, CDR2 SQIVND (reference sequence).

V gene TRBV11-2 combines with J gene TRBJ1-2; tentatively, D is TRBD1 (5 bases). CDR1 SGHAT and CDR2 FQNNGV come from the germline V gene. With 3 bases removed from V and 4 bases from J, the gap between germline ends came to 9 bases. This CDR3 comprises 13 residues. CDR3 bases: TGTGCCAGCAGCTTGGTGACAGTCTATGGCTACACCTTC. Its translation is CASSLVTVYGYTF.

CDR3 loop: CASSLTAQGARNEQYF. The CDR3 DNA is TGTGCCAGCAGCTTAACGGCACAGGGGGCACGGAACGAGCAGTACTTC. The genes are TRBV7-2 and TRBJ2-7, with 9 bases fitting TRBD1. V lost 2 bases, J lost 5 bases, and 10 bases stayed unmatched. This CDR3 has 16 residues. CDR1 is SGHTA, CDR2 FQGNSA, per germline. Supplemented by reference TRBV7-2 and TRBJ2-7, the full variable domain reads GAGVSQSPSNKVTEKGKDVELRCDPISGHTALYWYRQSLGQGLEFLIYFQGNSAPDKSGLPSDRFSAERTGGSVSTLTIQRTQQEDSAVYLCASSLTAQGARNEQYFGPGTRLTVT.

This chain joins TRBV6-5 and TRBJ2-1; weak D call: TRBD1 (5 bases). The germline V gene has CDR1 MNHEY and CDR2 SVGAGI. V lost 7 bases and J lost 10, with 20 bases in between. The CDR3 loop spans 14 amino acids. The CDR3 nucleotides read TGTGCCAGCATCCCGGGTGGACAAAGCATAGAGCAGTTCTTC. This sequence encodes CASIPGGQSIEQFF.

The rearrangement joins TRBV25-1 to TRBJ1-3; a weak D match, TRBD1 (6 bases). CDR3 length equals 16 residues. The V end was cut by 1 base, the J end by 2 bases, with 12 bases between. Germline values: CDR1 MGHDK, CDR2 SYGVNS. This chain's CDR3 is CASSELGGPAGNTIYF. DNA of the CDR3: TGTGCCAGCAGTGAATTGGGGGGGCCGGCTGGAAACACCATATATTTT.

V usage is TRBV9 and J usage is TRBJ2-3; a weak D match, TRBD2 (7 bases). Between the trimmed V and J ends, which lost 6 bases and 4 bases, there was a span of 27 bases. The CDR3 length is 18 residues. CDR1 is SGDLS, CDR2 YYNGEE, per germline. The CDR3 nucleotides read TGTGCCAGCAAGCGGGGTTCTGGGGGCTTTAGTCGGGCAGATACGCAGTATTTT. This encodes CASKRGSGGFSRADTQYF.

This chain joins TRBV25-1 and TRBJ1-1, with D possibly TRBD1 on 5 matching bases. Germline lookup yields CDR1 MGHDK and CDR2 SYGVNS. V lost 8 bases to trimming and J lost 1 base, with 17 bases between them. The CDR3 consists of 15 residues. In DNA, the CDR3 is TGTGCCAGCCGGCAGGGTATCGGGTGGAACACTGAAGCTTTCTTT. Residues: CASRQGIGWNTEAFF.